Sequencing of this T cell receptor beta chain was carried out in a study of blood T cell repertoires in COVID-19. Study at large: Italy, Spain and the United States were the sources of the convalescent and acute COVID-19 samples.

The data were produced by immunoSEQ multiplex PCR, yet TCRdb's version contains in-frame clones alone and is incomplete. This table holds approximately 330,000 clones, over 75% found once. This CDR3 spans 16 amino acids. Germline assignment: CDR1 LGHNA and CDR2 YSLEER. The ends were cut back, 4 bases at V and 2 bases at J, with 18 bases in the middle. Sequencing input: peripheral blood. The TCR originated in a woman aged 50 to 60 with active or convalescent COVID-19. The chain recombines TRBV4-3 with TRBJ2-7; D possibly corresponds to TRBD1 (5 bases). CDR3 sequence reads: CASSLSDSASAYEQYF. CDR3 sequence (DNA): TGCGCCAGCAGCCTTTCTGACAGCGCATCAGCCTACGAGCAGTACTTC.